Listed below are T cell receptor beta chains from one sample, sequenced in a study of molecular identifiers for immune sequencing clone quantification. MiXCR was run by TCRdb on the PCR reads, yielding one entry per CDR3 protein. Here the sample spans 90,000 to 120,000 distinct CDR3 sequences, roughly a third being singletons. The specimen sequenced was naive CD8+ T cells from blood, with Jurkat cell RNA spiked in. These receptors were obtained from a human donor in good health. Some libraries in this study had Jurkat cell RNA spiked in. The conserved cysteine and the conserved F or W are not part of the CDR3 here. The size field is filled for only some rows; it gives once, few, many or a size class.

length,size,V,CDR3
9,.,TRBV7-2,ARTNTGELF
14,few,TRBV11-2,ASSGYGQGGAYEQY
14,once,TRBV2,ASSQHSGMTPATQY
12,once,TRBV7-6,ARSLELEAGELF
13,few,TRBV6-1,ASSERTFSSYEQY
12,many,TRBV12-3/TRBV12-4,ASSSTERNTEAF
13,few,TRBV5-3,ASSSGSGLTDTQY
12,many,TRBV29-1,SVAGQGRLYEQY
13,once,TRBV7-3,ASSLTGREVGEQF
10,.,TRBV11-2,ASSPGRKTQY
9,once,TRBV20-1,SARTYNEQF
12,.,TRBV12-3/TRBV12-4,ASNPTGFNSPLH
14,once,TRBV4-3,ASSQDGLGVYNEQV
12,.,TRBV27,ASSLSGFTDTQY
10,.,TRBV6-1,ASRTLGMEQY
10,many,TRBV12-3/TRBV12-4,ASMGGADTQY
18,.,TRBV4-1,ASSQVGHLSESSGANVLT
13,.,TRBV7-6,ASSLPGGALTEAF
14,few,TRBV29-1,SVYVTGGGGVSGYT
13,many,TRBV28,ASSFRDSSTDTQY
15,.,TRBV28,ASGTSGSLESYNEQF
13,.,TRBV4-3,ASSQDRDRPYEQY
12,once,TRBV20-1,SAGAYTVTDTQY
14,.,TRBV4-1,ASSQPYSGLEETQY
14,few,TRBV20-1,SAGDRRTGRADTQY
14,few,TRBV27,ASSFSFGTGEETQY
14,few,TRBV7-2,ASSYSGRPLSYEQY
9,.,TRBV2,ASSEKGHGY
13,many,TRBV11-2,ASSSKGANAGELF
11,many,TRBV2,ASSGPVQETQY
15,many,TRBV28,ASLGLAGPLAKNIQY
13,.,TRBV6-5,ASSYSGQGAYEQY
13,few,TRBV18,ASSPGFRVEETQY
14,.,TRBV4-2,ASSISVLAGGYEQY
9,.,TRBV28,ASRLPRPQH
14,many,TRBV28,ASSPIPGDYYYEQY
14,.,TRBV24-1,ATSEWDRARRQPQH
13,.,TRBV12-3/TRBV12-4,ASSPRTGFDEKLF
13,once,TRBV2,ASGEGRGPNNEQF
10,.,TRBV29-1,SVEPGNTEAF
14,few,TRBV7-6,ASSLAYSGMNTEAF
12,many,TRBV28,ASQDPSGTDTQY
14,.,TRBV19,ARSIDGLAGENEQF
12,many,TRBV5-4,ASSFGTGTNTIY
14,.,TRBV12-3/TRBV12-4,ASSLGGRGLQETQY
13,.,TRBV9,ASSVGAGSYNEQF
11,many,TRBV7-6,ASSLYETYEQY
12,.,TRBV20-1,SAPGTSGTYEQF
14,many,TRBV13,ASSSIGGRTNTEAF
13,few,TRBV6-2/TRBV6-3,ASRPRTGGPYEQY
12,few,TRBV6-2/TRBV6-3,ASSYIDSNQPQH
10,many,TRBV9,ASSVEPDEQF
10,many,TRBV12-3/TRBV12-4,ASSLGATEAF
12,.,TRBV10-2,ASLLGGQIDTQY
10,many,TRBV12-3/TRBV12-4,ASSLATYEQY